A selection of T cell receptor beta chains follows, all from one sample in a study of blood T cell repertoires in COVID-19. Repertoires were generated with immunoSEQ multiplex PCR, while TCRdb's copy carries only in-frame clones and drops some. The sample has about 220,000 clones, about 80% seen once; the top ten hold approximately 1.4%. What was sequenced was PBMCs or T cells enriched from blood (not recorded which). The receptors were gathered from a woman aged 40 to 55 with acute COVID-19. Both conserved end residues are part of each CDR3. Each record gives: V gene, D gene, CDR3 length, J gene, CDR3 protein. A D gene is named only where the DNA matches it firmly.

>TRBV19|.|12|TRBJ2-2
CASSTGSGELFF
>TRBV6-5|.|15|TRBJ2-1
CASRPGADSYNEQFF
>TRBV29-1|TRBD2|15|TRBJ2-7
CSVESWTGRDYEQYF
>TRBV11-2|.|14|TRBJ1-1
CASSPGIPNTEAFF
>TRBV4-1|TRBD1|15|TRBJ2-2
CASSQFDRGTGELFF
>TRBV28|TRBD1|16|TRBJ1-1
CASSIPGQGMNTEAFF
>TRBV18|.|13|TRBJ2-2
CASSPREIGELFF
>TRBV27|TRBD2|13|TRBJ2-5
CASGLAGVETQYF
>TRBV6-5|.|15|TRBJ2-2
CASSPGDLATGELFF
>TRBV7-2|TRBD1|15|TRBJ1-1
CASSPTDRRNTEAFF
>TRBV5-1|.|14|TRBJ2-1
CASSFRGLDNEQFF
>TRBV4-2|TRBD2|19|TRBJ2-3
CASSQDRPLAGGRPDTQYF
>TRBV6-2/TRBV6-3|TRBD2|19|TRBJ2-7
CASSLQLPHHSGAPYEQYF
>TRBV5-1|.|13|TRBJ1-6
CASSLTGGSPLHF
>TRBV19|.|14|TRBJ1-1
CASSLEGVGFEAFF
>TRBV2|TRBD2|16|TRBJ2-7
CASSYLGTSGTYEQYF
>TRBV28|.|15|TRBJ1-2
CASSSTGPHSLGYTF